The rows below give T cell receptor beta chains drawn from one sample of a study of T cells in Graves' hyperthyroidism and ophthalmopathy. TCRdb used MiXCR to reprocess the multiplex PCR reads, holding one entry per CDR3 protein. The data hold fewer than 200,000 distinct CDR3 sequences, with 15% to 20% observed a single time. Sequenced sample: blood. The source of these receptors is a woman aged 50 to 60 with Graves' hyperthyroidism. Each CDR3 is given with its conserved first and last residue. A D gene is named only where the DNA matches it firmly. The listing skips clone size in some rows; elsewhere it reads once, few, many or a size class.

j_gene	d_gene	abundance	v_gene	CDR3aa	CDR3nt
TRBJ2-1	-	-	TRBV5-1	CASSLDRVSSYNEQFF	TGCGCCAGCAGCTTGGATAGGGTTAGCTCCTACAATGAGCAGTTCTTC
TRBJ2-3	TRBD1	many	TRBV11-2	CASSSQGADIWDTQYF	TGTGCCAGCAGCTCCCAGGGGGCGGATATTTGGGATACGCAGTATTTT
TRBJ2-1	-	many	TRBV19	CASSVSRLGEQFF	TGTGCCAGTAGCGTGTCAAGATTGGGTGAGCAGTTCTTC
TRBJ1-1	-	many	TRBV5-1	CASSYFGTALEAFF	TGCGCCAGCAGCTACTTTGGTACTGCTCTTGAAGCTTTCTTT
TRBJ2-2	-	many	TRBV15	CATSRDADTGELFF	TGTGCCACCAGCAGAGATGCGGACACCGGGGAGCTGTTTTTT
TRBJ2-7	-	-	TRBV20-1	CSARKTYEQYF	TGCAGTGCTAGAAAAACCTACGAGCAGTACTTC
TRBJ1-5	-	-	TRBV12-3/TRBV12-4	CASSPSTRGSNQPQHF	TGTGCCAGCAGTCCATCAACACGGGGGAGCAATCAGCCCCAGCATTTT
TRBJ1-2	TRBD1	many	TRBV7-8	CASSTDRVAAGYTF	TGTGCCAGCAGCACGGACAGGGTAGCAGCTGGCTACACCTTC
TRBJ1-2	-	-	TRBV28	CASSFWNYGYTF	TGTGCCAGCAGTTTTTGGAACTATGGCTACACCTTC
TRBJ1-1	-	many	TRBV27	CASSPYPSPLNTEAFF	TGTGCCAGCAGTCCCTATCCCAGTCCCCTAAACACTGAAGCTTTCTTT
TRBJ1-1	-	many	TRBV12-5	CASGLWGENTEAFF	TGTGCTAGTGGTTTGTGGGGGGAGAACACTGAAGCTTTCTTT
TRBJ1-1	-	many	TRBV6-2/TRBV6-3	CASSYSMARGVNTEAFF	TGTGCCAGCAGTTACTCGATGGCAAGGGGCGTGAACACTGAAGCTTTCTTT
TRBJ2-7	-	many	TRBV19	CASSIGATYEQYF	TGTGCCAGTAGTATCGGGGCGACCTACGAGCAGTACTTC
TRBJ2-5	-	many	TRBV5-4	CASSFRGGGETQYF	TGTGCCAGCAGCTTTAGGGGGGGAGGGGAGACCCAGTACTTC
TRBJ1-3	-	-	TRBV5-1	CASSRPDSGNTIYF	TGCGCCAGCAGCCGCCCGGACTCTGGAAACACCATATATTTT
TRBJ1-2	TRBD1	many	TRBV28	CANSFPGTAGNYGYTF	TGTGCCAACAGTTTCCCCGGGACAGCGGGGAACTATGGCTACACCTTC
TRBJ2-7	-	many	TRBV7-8	CASSSRRGYEQYF	TGTGCCAGCAGCTCCCGACGCGGATACGAGCAGTACTTC
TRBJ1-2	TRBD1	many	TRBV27	CASSLSRTGSGYTF	TGTGCCAGCAGTTTATCCCGGACAGGGTCTGGCTACACCTTC
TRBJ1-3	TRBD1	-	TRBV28	CASRDRGLRGPGNTIYF	TGTGCCAGTCGGGACAGGGGGCTCCGGGGACCTGGAAACACCATATATTTT
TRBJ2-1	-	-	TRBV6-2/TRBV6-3	CASIGEGLAAPDRQFF	TGTGCCAGCATCGGGGAAGGCTTGGCGGCACCCGATAGGCAGTTCTTC
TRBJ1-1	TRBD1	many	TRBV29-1	CSGTGADTEAFF	TGCAGCGGGACAGGGGCAGACACTGAAGCTTTCTTT
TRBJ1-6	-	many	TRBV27	CASSLSSLHNSPLHF	TGTGCCAGCAGTTTATCGAGCCTACATAATTCACCCCTCCACTTT